The 7 T cell receptor beta chains presented below share a single source sample, sequenced in a study of CD8+CD57+ T cells in acquired aplastic anemia. Patients selected for sequencing had displayed CD8+CD57+ cell expansion by flow cytometry. The template for TCR beta VDJ and CDR3 sequence profiling was genomic DNA. Using its own MiXCR run on the reads, TCRdb lists one record per CDR3 protein. The data hold hundreds of thousands of distinct CDR3 sequences, with about a third observed a single time. The sequencing input was sorted CD4+, CD8+, or CD8+CD57+ T cells (not recorded which) from PBMCs. These receptors all stem from a human donor with aplastic anemia.

This clonotype has at least ten counts. This chain links TRBV6-1 with TRBJ1-2; no clear D gene. V lost 6 bases and J 6 bases, leaving 8 bases between the germline ends. Germline values: CDR1 MNHNS, CDR2 SASEGT. The CDR3 runs to 11 residues. The CDR3 bases are TGTGCCAGCAGGTTGGGTAATGGCTACACCTTC. This gives the protein CASRLGNGYTF.

The chain has TRBV20-1 and TRBJ1-1; 7 nucleotides align to TRBD1. Per germline, CDR1 DFQATT and CDR2 SNEGSKA (reference sequence). Unmatched junction bases numbered 10, after V lost 5 bases and J lost 1 base. CDR3 length: 15 amino acids. The CDR3 reads CSASRDRIQNTEAFF. The CDR3 region has the DNA TGCAGTGCTTCCCGGGACAGAATTCAGAACACTGAAGCTTTCTTT.

About this clonotype: A read error may account for a junction end that differs from germline. The V gene is TRBV3-1, the J gene TRBJ1-2, with D unclear. This CDR3 spans 13 amino acids. Germline values: CDR1 LGHDT, CDR2 YNNKEL (reference sequence). CDR3 residues: CAGSQLQSDGYTF. The CDR3 DNA reads TGTGCCGGCAGCCAATTACAGAGTGATGGCTACACCTTC.

The chain links TRBV19 to TRBJ1-2; D uncertain. V gave up 7 bases and J gave up 8 bases, with 14 bases separating them. The CDR3 consists of 12 residues. Looked up from germline, CDR1 is LNHDA and CDR2 is SQIVND (reference sequence). The CDR3 protein is CASTRALGGYTF. In DNA form, the CDR3 reads TGTGCCAGTACTCGCGCCCTGGGAGGCTACACCTTC.

This clonotype was seen a few times. The rearrangement joins TRBV6-1 to TRBJ2-3, with D unresolved. Per the germline V gene, CDR1 is MNHNS and CDR2 is SASEGT. The CDR3 loop spans 13 amino acids. V lost 7 bases and J lost 2, with 10 bases in between. The CDR3 sequence: CASMLTYTDTQYF. CDR3 in DNA: TGTGCCAGCATGTTGACTTACACAGATACGCAGTATTTT.

In the case of this clonotype: A read error may explain this, as a much larger clone is one base away. This rearrangement joins TRBV20-1 to TRBJ2-7; tentative D call: TRBD2 (5 bases). The CDR3 spans 14 residues. CDR1 and CDR2 (germline): DFQATT, SNEGSKA (reference sequence). CDR3 coding DNA: TGCAGTGCCAAGAGGGTAGACCTACCCTACGAGCAGTGCTTC. Amino acids: CSAKRVDLPYEQCF.

In regard to this clonotype: Just one base apart from a much larger clone, this may be a read error. The V gene is TRBV20-1, the J gene TRBJ1-6, with D hard to call. CDR1 is DFQATT and CDR2 is SNEGSKA in the germline V gene (reference sequence). V was trimmed by 1 base and J by 8 bases, leaving 9 bases between them. The CDR3 covers 13 residues. The CDR3 DNA is TGCAGTGCTAGAGGGGCTCGGGATTCACCCCTCCACTTT. Its translation is CSARGARDSPLHF.